This TCR beta chain came from a study of T cell changes during pregnancy in multiple sclerosis. Method: immunoSEQ multiplex PCR; TCRdb's copy keeps in-frame clones and lacks some. The table lists about 44,000 clones, roughly 91% of them singletons. The sample here was CD8+ T cells from peripheral blood mononuclear cells, taken after pregnancy. The TCR originated in a female donor in good health, enrolled as a control in a pregnancy study.

The DNA of the CDR3 is TGTGCTACCAACCGGGACAGGGTGTTCGAGACCCAGTACTTC. Translated, it gives CATNRDRVFETQYF. The chain is built from TRBV6-5 and TRBJ2-5, with 9 nucleotides matching TRBD1. Germline CDR1 reads MNHEY; CDR2 reads SVGAGI. This CDR3 has 14 residues.